The rows below give T cell receptor beta chains drawn from one sample of a study of T cell responses to AZD1222 COVID-19 vaccine. The repertoire was sequenced with immunoSEQ multiplex PCR; TCRdb's copy has only in-frame clones and lacks some. The repertoire holds 80,000 to 100,000 clones, with about 88% as singletons. The sequencing used peripheral blood, collected on day 0 of AZD1222 vaccination. These TCRs come from an adult in good health. The CDR3 runs from the conserved cysteine through the conserved F or W. D genes are given only for firm matches. Not all rows give a size; the values are once, few, many and, for expanded clones, a class.

TGCGCCAGCAGGTACACAGCCTCTGGAAACACCATATATTTT CASRYTASGNTIYF 14 TRBJ1-3 few NA TRBV5-1
TGTGCCAGTAGTATTAAGGGCCAAGAGACCCAGTACTTC CASSIKGQETQYF 13 TRBJ2-5 NA NA TRBV19
TGTGCCAGCAGTTTCGGGTCTTTTGGGTACACCTACGAGCAGTACTTC CASSFGSFGYTYEQYF 16 TRBJ2-7 NA NA TRBV6-5
TGTGCCAGCAGTGACCCCATGGGCCGTGAAAAACTGTTTTTT CASSDPMGREKLFF 14 TRBJ1-4 NA NA TRBV6-1
TGCGCCAGCAGGACTGGACAGGGCTACGAGCAGTACTTC CASRTGQGYEQYF 13 TRBJ2-7 NA TRBD1 TRBV10-1
TGTGCCAGCAGTAATTTGGAGGGCCTCCAGTACTTC CASSNLEGLQYF 12 TRBJ2-5 NA NA TRBV7-8
TGTGCCAGCTCGGGGACAGTTGATCAGCCCCAGCATTTT CASSGTVDQPQHF 13 TRBJ1-5 NA TRBD1 TRBV18
TGCGCCAGCAGGGAGACTAGCTCACAAGAGACCCAGTACTTC CASRETSSQETQYF 14 TRBJ2-5 NA TRBD2 TRBV5-1
TGTGCCAGCAGCTTTGGGCCCGGCACTGGAAACACCATATATTTT CASSFGPGTGNTIYF 15 TRBJ1-3 NA NA TRBV7-9
TGTGCCAGCAGCCCTCGGACTAGCGGGGACGGTGAGCAGTTCTTC CASSPRTSGDGEQFF 15 TRBJ2-1 NA TRBD2 TRBV7-7
TGTGCCAGCAGCTTTAATAGCGGGGACGAGCAGTACTTC CASSFNSGDEQYF 13 TRBJ2-7 NA TRBD2 TRBV11-3
TGTGCCAGCAGCTCGATGTTGGGGAACTACGAGCAGTACTTC CASSSMLGNYEQYF 14 TRBJ2-7 NA NA TRBV7-2
TGTGCCAGCAGCCAAGTTGAGAGGGGATTATCACCCCTCCACTTT CASSQVERGLSPLHF 15 TRBJ1-6 few NA TRBV3-1/TRBV3-2
TGTGCCAGCAAACATACCGGGACAGGGCCCGGTGAGCAGTTCTTC CASKHTGTGPGEQFF 15 TRBJ2-1 NA TRBD1 TRBV7-6
TGTGCCAGCAGTGGGCCGACAGCTGAAGCTTTCTTT CASSGPTAEAFF 12 TRBJ1-1 NA NA TRBV6-2/TRBV6-3